This TCR beta chain was retrieved from a study of blood T cell repertoires in COVID-19 (dated by TCRdb to the early 2020s). General notes on the study: Samples covering the acute and convalescent phases of COVID-19 were provided by collaborators in the United States, Italy and Spain. The material from the prospective study consisted of cDNA or gDNA derived from T cells, B-cell-depleted T cells, or PBMCs. Deeply sampled blood TCRbeta repertoires from subjects exposed to, actively infected with, or recovered from COVID-19 were included in the dataset. The repertoires were released in a freely available public database intended as a resource for research on the immune response to SARS-CoV-2. The samples were drawn from two sources: the first 160 participants of the ongoing ImmuneRACE study, and 1,254 subjects contributed by 6 global collaborators. Sample metadata almost always included a de-identified subject ID, COVID-19 status, age in years and sex. Where available, HLA class I and class II types were taken from metadata supplied by the sample provider and were not determined by assay-based typing. Here is what the overall study found, with its caveats: Clinical and demographic metadata were provided uncurated, with the amount varying by source and participant.

About this clone: What this receptor recognizes is not known. No clone much larger than this one lies a single base away; base qualities are absent.

TCRbeta CDR3 regions were amplified from genomic DNA by means of the immunoSEQ Assay, a bias-controlled multiplex PCR. The original pipeline was this. The number of nucleated cells in each sample was estimated from the amplification of reference gene primers within the assay. To quantify the absolute abundance of each unique TCRbeta CDR3 rearrangement, sequence reads were collapsed and filtered. For each sample, productive Simpson clonality was calculated as the square root of Simpson's diversity index over productive rearrangements. TCRdb limited this immuneACCESS table to in-frame rearrangements with V and J called. A share of clones is missing; checked studies link under half to unresolved V genes, and the rest is unexplained. That table furnishes V, J and clone size, whereas the DNA furnished D and trimming. This sample lists approximately 36,000 clones; 85% to 90% were detected once. 20% to 30% of the sample is held by the ten biggest clonotypes.

V trim: 5 bases; J trim: 4 bases; unmatched bases: 8. For CDR1 and CDR2, the germline V gene (reference sequence) lists SEHNR and FQNEAQ. Inclusive of the bounding cysteine and phenylalanine, the CDR3 is 16 residues long. Only CDR3 DNA is held: 48 bases, read in frame from base 1. The collaborating institutions used their own protocols to collect whole blood in K2EDTA tubes. For TCRbeta analysis, collaborators shipped samples as frozen whole blood, isolated PBMCs, or DNA extracted from either of those sample types. This chain joins TRBV7-9 to TRBJ2-2, with 9 junctional bases fitting TRBD2. Sequenced material: peripheral blood. This clonotype was sampled from a man aged 55 to 70 with active or convalescent COVID-19. The nucleotide sequence reads as follows: TGTGCCAGCAGCCTTTTAGCGGGAGTGGGCACCGGGGAGCTGTTTTTT. It codes for CASSLLAGVGTGELFF.